One sample yielded the 9 T cell receptor beta chains listed below, sequenced in a study of T cells expressing NK-cell markers. TCRdb reworked the 5' RACE reads into one entry per CDR3 protein, no DNA. Recorded for this sample: about 430,000 distinct CDR3 sequences. What was sequenced was blood T cells: a sorted CD56 or NKG2C T cell subset, CD4+ or CD8+ T cells, or bulk PBMC T cells (not recorded which). The receptors come from a woman in her 50s in good health.

J is TRBJ1-2 and V is TRBV24-1; TCRdb's assignment of TRBD1 cannot be checked, as there is no DNA. In germline, CDR1 is KGHDR, CDR2 SFDVKD. The length of the CDR3 is 13 residues. The CDR3 region is CATSESPQGAYTF.

The J gene is TRBJ1-2, the V gene TRBV3-1; lacking DNA, the TRBD1 call made by TCRdb goes unchecked. This CDR3 contains 15 residues. Germline V CDR1 and CDR2: LGHDT, YNNKEL (reference sequence). The CDR3: CASSQAVQGVYGYTF.

The genes are TRBV5-1 and TRBJ2-2. The CDR3 extends over 14 amino acids. CDR1 SGHRS and CDR2 YFSETQ come from the germline V gene. CDR3 protein: CASSYRSTAGELFF.

V and J are TRBV12-3 or TRBV12-4 and TRBJ1-6; the D call of TRBD1 rests on TCRdb alone, since no DNA is present to check it. There are 13 residues in the CDR3. The CDR3 reads CASSLAAGQSLHF.

The V gene is TRBV12-3 or TRBV12-4, the J gene TRBJ2-2; with no DNA, the TCRdb D assignment of TRBD2 cannot be verified. The CDR3 spans 15 residues. The CDR3 sequence is CASSWTSASFLELFF.

The gene calls are TRBV15 and TRBJ2-6. The CDR3 runs 12 residues. Germline CDR1 is LNHNV and CDR2 is YYDKDF (reference sequence). The CDR3 here is CATTAGANVLTF.

The rearrangement links TRBV27 to TRBJ2-1; there is no DNA to check the TCRdb D call of TRBD1. The CDR3 runs 13 residues. Per germline, CDR1 MNHEY and CDR2 SMNVEV (reference sequence). The CDR3 loop is CASRTGANNEQFF.

The chain couples TRBV4-1 to TRBJ2-1; TCRdb outputs TRBD2, but without DNA this stays unchecked. The CDR3 sequence is 17 residues long. Germline CDR1 and CDR2: MGHRA and YSYEKL. The CDR3 here is CASSLAASGTPREVKFF.

The chain couples TRBV5-1 to TRBJ2-1; there is no DNA to check the TCRdb D call of TRBD2. The germline gives CDR1 SGHRS, CDR2 YFSETQ. CDR3 length: 18 amino acids. This CDR3 is CASSLIGGTSGRLNEQFF.